This is a list of T cell receptor beta chains from one sample in a study of a mutant IDH1 vaccine in newly diagnosed glioma. Profiled with immunoSEQ multiplex PCR; TCRdb holds only in-frame clones, not every one. The table includes 40,000 to 55,000 clones, 91% detected once. Their specific antigens are unknown. The material sequenced was PBMCs, taken from a glioma patient whose treatment included an IDH1 peptide vaccine. The source of these receptors is a man in his fifties or sixties with glioma. CDR3s include the opening cysteine and the closing phenylalanine or tryptophan. Fields, in order: J gene, D gene, clone size, V gene, CDR3 protein, CDR3 DNA. A D gene is named only where the DNA matches it firmly. Expanded clones are given a class, and other clones once, few, many or no size at all.

j_gene: TRBJ2-1; d_gene: TRBD2; abundance: once; v_gene: TRBV5-4; CDR3aa: CASSKTSGTYNEQFF; CDR3nt: TGTGCCAGCAGCAAGACTAGCGGAACCTACAATGAGCAGTTCTTC
j_gene: TRBJ1-2; d_gene: .; abundance: .; v_gene: TRBV7-9; CDR3aa: CASSSPAGVRNGYTF; CDR3nt: TGTGCCAGCAGTTCGCCAGCGGGGGTTCGGAATGGCTACACCTTC
j_gene: TRBJ2-7; d_gene: .; abundance: .; v_gene: TRBV19; CDR3aa: CASSIALASAGEQYF; CDR3nt: TGTGCCAGTAGTATAGCGCTAGCCAGTGCGGGCGAGCAGTACTTC
j_gene: TRBJ1-3; d_gene: .; abundance: .; v_gene: TRBV6-1; CDR3aa: CASSNRLSSGNTIYF; CDR3nt: TGTGCCAGCAGTAACAGGTTAAGCTCTGGAAACACCATATATTTT
j_gene: TRBJ2-7; d_gene: .; abundance: .; v_gene: TRBV7-2; CDR3aa: CASSFAGQISYEQYF; CDR3nt: TGTGCCAGCAGCTTTGCTGGACAGATCTCCTACGAGCAGTACTTC
j_gene: TRBJ2-7; d_gene: .; abundance: .; v_gene: TRBV5-1; CDR3aa: CASSLRTAGDEQYF; CDR3nt: TGCGCCAGCAGCTTACGGACGGCTGGGGACGAGCAGTACTTC
j_gene: TRBJ1-1; d_gene: .; abundance: .; v_gene: TRBV6-5; CDR3aa: CASTSLVGTTEAFF; CDR3nt: TGTGCCAGCACCTCCCTGGTGGGGACCACTGAAGCTTTCTTT
j_gene: TRBJ1-2; d_gene: TRBD1; abundance: .; v_gene: TRBV5-4; CDR3aa: CASSQNRGGGYTF; CDR3nt: TGTGCCAGCAGCCAAAACAGGGGCGGCGGCTACACCTTC
j_gene: TRBJ2-3; d_gene: .; abundance: .; v_gene: TRBV7-2; CDR3aa: CASKRQATSTDTQYF; CDR3nt: TGTGCCAGCAAACGACAGGCCACTAGCACAGATACGCAGTATTTT
j_gene: TRBJ1-1; d_gene: TRBD1; abundance: once; v_gene: TRBV29-1; CDR3aa: CSVSTGGNTEAFF; CDR3nt: TGCAGCGTATCTACAGGGGGTAACACTGAAGCTTTCTTT
j_gene: TRBJ1-3; d_gene: .; abundance: .; v_gene: TRBV5-5; CDR3aa: CASSLAKGGSYSGNTIYF; CDR3nt: TGTGCCAGCAGCTTGGCGAAGGGCGGCTCCTACTCTGGAAACACCATATATTTT